These 15 T cell receptor beta chains originate from one sample sequenced in a study of T cell changes during pregnancy in multiple sclerosis. Profiled with immunoSEQ multiplex PCR; TCRdb holds only in-frame clones, not every one. This table has more than 80,000 clones, about 89% appearing once. The sample consisted of peripheral blood, taken before pregnancy. These receptors originate from a female donor with multiple sclerosis, enrolled in a pregnancy study.

The chain links TRBV9 to TRBJ2-7; D gene unclear. Germline V gene data show CDR1 as SGDLS and CDR2 as YYNGEE. The CDR3 is made up of 14 amino acids. Deletions cut 2 bases from V and 3 bases from J, with 12 bases between. Here the CDR3 reads CASSVELVGYEQYF. The CDR3 region has the DNA TGTGCCAGCAGCGTTGAATTGGTCGGCTACGAGCAGTACTTC.

The DNA of the CDR3 is TGTGCCAGCAGTTACCGGACTGGGGGGGCCAACGTCCTGACTTTC. Protein: CASSYRTGGANVLTF. The chain links TRBV6-5 to TRBJ2-6; D possibly corresponds to TRBD2 (5 bases). Trimming shortened V by 2 bases and J by 4 bases, and 9 bases separated the two germline ends. The CDR3 is made up of 15 amino acids. Looked up from germline, CDR1 is MNHEY and CDR2 is SVGAGI.

This rearrangement joins TRBV7-6 to TRBJ2-7, with 12 bases matching TRBD2. This CDR3 has 15 amino acids. The V segment lost 5 bases and the J segment 7 bases; nucleotides outside the gene matches: 9. Germline-derived CDR1 and CDR2 are SGHVS and FNYEAQ. DNA for the CDR3: TGTGCCAGCAGCGATCTAGCGGGGGGGCCGAGGGAGCAGTACTTC. Protein product: CASSDLAGGPREQYF.

The chain joins TRBV18 to TRBJ2-7; possible D gene TRBD2, 7 bases. Germline lookup yields CDR1 KGHSH and CDR2 LQKENI. The CDR3 has 13 residues. Trimming cost V 2 bases and J 5 bases, with 10 bases left between them. The CDR3 sequence: CASSPGGGDEQYF. CDR3 DNA sequence: TGTGCCAGCTCACCAGGGGGGGGCGACGAGCAGTACTTC.

The V and J genes are TRBV27 and TRBJ2-5; a weak D match, TRBD2 (7 bases). V gave up 3 bases and J gave up 5 bases, with 19 bases separating them. The CDR3 sequence is 16 residues long. CDR1 and CDR2 from the germline V gene are MNHEY and SMNVEV (reference sequence). CDR3 coding DNA: TGTGCCAGCAGTTTGGGGGCGGGGGAGGCCTCGGAGACCCAGTACTTC. It translates to CASSLGAGEASETQYF.

The genes are TRBV15 and TRBJ2-6; the match to TRBD2 covers 7 bases. CDR3 length equals 15 residues. J gave up 2 bases and V 8 bases, and 6 bases lay outside the gene matches. The germline gives CDR1 LNHNV, CDR2 YYDKDF (reference sequence). The CDR3 coding sequence is TGTGCCACCTCCCAGCGGGGCCCTGGGGCCAACGTCCTGACTTTC. This sequence encodes CATSQRGPGANVLTF.

The chain employs TRBV27 and TRBJ1-5, with D tentatively TRBD1 (5 bases). Germline V gives CDR1 MNHEY, CDR2 SMNVEV (reference sequence). The V and J ends lost 5 bases and 11 bases respectively, with 16 bases between them. The CDR3 has 13 residues. The CDR3 here is CASSKTARMTQHF. CDR3 in DNA: TGTGCCAGCAGTAAGACAGCCCGGATGACCCAGCATTTT.

The rearrangement joins TRBV28 to TRBJ2-7, with TRBD2 as a possible D gene (6 bases). Germline loops: CDR1 MDHEN, CDR2 SYDVKM. The CDR3 has 14 residues. V lost 5 bases, J lost 2 bases, and 13 bases lay in between. As DNA, the CDR3 is TGTGCCAGCAGTCCAGCGGGCGGAGCCTACGAGCAGTACTTC. It is translated as CASSPAGGAYEQYF.

This chain connects TRBV14 to TRBJ2-4; D is ambiguous. Germline lookup yields CDR1 SGHDN and CDR2 FVKESK. The ends were cut back, 4 bases at V and 7 bases at J, with 11 bases in the middle. This CDR3 is built from 13 residues. The CDR3: CASSPTTRNIQYF. The CDR3 DNA reads as TGTGCCAGCAGCCCAACGACAAGGAACATTCAGTACTTC.

This chain joins TRBV2 and TRBJ2-1, with 8 positions matching TRBD1. CDR3 size: 15 residues. With 2 bases clipped from V and 2 bases from J, the junction kept 2 bases outside the gene matches. The germline V gene has CDR1 SNHLY and CDR2 FYNNEI. The CDR3 nucleotides read TGTGCCAGCAGTGAAACGGGACAGGCCTACAATGAGCAGTTCTTC. Its protein product is CASSETGQAYNEQFF.

Only one count was recorded for this clone. The chain links TRBV28 to TRBJ2-7, with 11 bases that match TRBD1. CDR3 length: 14 amino acids. Losses at the gene ends were 3 bases for V and 3 bases for J; bases not matched to a gene: 1. CDR1 MDHEN and CDR2 SYDVKM come from the germline V gene. Written as DNA, the CDR3 is TGTGCCAGCAGTTTGGGACAGGGGGTCTACGAGCAGTACTTC. Its translation: CASSLGQGVYEQYF.

The chain employs TRBV28 and TRBJ2-1; 8 bases align to TRBD2. Germline lookup yields CDR1 MDHEN and CDR2 SYDVKM. V was clipped by 5 bases and J by 7 bases; unmatched bases: 13. The CDR3 has 16 residues. CDR3 in DNA: TGTGCCAGCAGTACCCCACTAGCGGCACCCTGGAATGAGCAGTTCTTC. This sequence encodes CASSTPLAAPWNEQFF.

The genes are TRBV27 and TRBJ2-7, with D perhaps TRBD1 (6 bases). Germline V gives CDR1 MNHEY, CDR2 SMNVEV (reference sequence). The V gene lost 5 bases and the J gene lost 5 bases, with 19 bases spanning the gap. The CDR3 sequence is 15 residues long. The CDR3 DNA follows: TGTGCCAGCAGTCCCGGGACAAGAGGTGAGAACGAGCAGTACTTC. Protein: CASSPGTRGENEQYF.

The chain employs TRBV27 and TRBJ1-5; D is undetermined. The CDR3 covers 15 residues. Deletions cut 6 bases from V and 6 bases from J, with 18 bases between. In germline, CDR1 is MNHEY, CDR2 SMNVEV (reference sequence). The CDR3 bases are TGTGCCAGCAGCCGCCGACGGGAGGGTGGTCAGCCCCAGCATTTT. It yields the protein CASSRRREGGQPQHF.

In DNA form, the CDR3 reads TGTGCCGTCAGGGGATATGGCTACACCTTC. This translates into CAVRGYGYTF. V and J are TRBV7-2 and TRBJ1-2, with a weak D call TRBD1 (6 bases). In germline, CDR1 is SGHTA, CDR2 FQGNSA. The V and J ends lost 11 bases and 5 bases respectively, with 9 bases between them. The CDR3 extends over 10 amino acids.